This T cell receptor (beta chain) comes out of a study of patients and donors after allogeneic stem cell transplantation. V shed 10 bases and J 0 bases; nucleotides not matched to a gene: 5. This CDR3 spans 13 amino acids. CDR1 and CDR2 from the germline V gene are SNHLY and FYNNEI. TCRdb recomputed calls from the RT-PCR reads with MiXCR, one row per CDR3 protein. The sample carries under 200,000 distinct CDR3 sequences, approximately 28% recorded once. Specimen: blood, either unsorted or a sorted T cell fraction (not recorded which). V usage is TRBV2 and J usage is TRBJ1-1, with TRBD1 matching 7 bases. The receptor was derived from a human donor who was either an allogeneic HSCT recipient or a stem cell or donor lymphocyte infusion donor (not recorded which). It is not recorded whose cells these are; they may come from a transplant donor. CDR3 DNA: TGTGCCAACGACAGGGCCCTGAACACTGAAGCTTTCTTT. This sequence encodes CANDRALNTEAFF.